This TCR beta chain was sequenced during a study of T cell changes during pregnancy in multiple sclerosis. Germline values: CDR1 SEHNR, CDR2 FQNEAQ (reference sequence). There are 14 residues in the CDR3. Trimming cost V 5 bases and J 4 bases, with 14 bases left between them. TCRdb's copy holds only in-frame clones and misses some; the assay was immunoSEQ multiplex PCR. The profile shows some 77,000 clones, roughly nine tenths of them singletons. Material: peripheral blood, obtained in the second trimester of pregnancy. The sequence was obtained from a female donor in good health, enrolled as a control in a pregnancy study. J is TRBJ1-1 and V is TRBV7-9; TRBD1 might be the D (6 bases). The CDR3 region has the DNA TGTGCCAGCAGCCGAACAGGGCCTGGCACTGAAGCTTTCTTT. Translation: CASSRTGPGTEAFF.